This TCR beta chain derives from a study of cytomegalovirus exposure and HLA in healthy donors (dated by TCRdb to 2015 to 2018). Study-level background: An earlier analysis of some 500 of the donors reported 250 to 300 Gb of sequence data and 117 million unique TCR beta sequences from roughly 200 million T cells. To decide whether each TCR beta V gene segment behaved as functional or pseudogenic, an earlier analysis of over 500 of the donors relied on high-throughput TCR beta sequencing. The study aimed to test whether cataloging public T cell receptors could reveal signatures of past pathogen exposure. Rather than drawing on any new phenotypic data, the later analysis identified candidate immune exposures from TCR beta sequences and the way those sequences occurred across donors. Donor age, sex, ethnicity and CMV serostatus were collected together with the repertoire data. Class I and class II HLA loci were covered by the typing at four-digit resolution. The T cell repertoires of several hundred subjects were profiled by immunosequencing and related to cytomegalovirus serostatus. Because of strong linkage in the cohort, roughly five DR-DQ haplotypes were treated as single units for association and clustering. All discovery cohort repertoires had been generated on a single sequencing platform. Along with the roughly 710-subject first cohort, a separate validation cohort of roughly 110 different subjects was used. High-throughput TCR immunosequencing, statistical association of individual TCRs with disease status, and machine learning were combined to predict cytomegalovirus infection status. Roughly 300 gigabases of sequencing data and 70 million to 85 million unique TCR sequences were included in an early release covering several hundred HLA-typed donors. Across some 400 genotyped donors of the cohort, an average of 235,054 unique TCR beta nucleotide sequences per donor were sequenced, and about a sixth of those sequences were non-productive. Typing coverage differed by locus: A, B, C, DRB1 and DQB1 were typed in about 629-630 donors, DQA1 in 500 to 550, DPA1 in 600 to 610, and DPB1 in 400 to 490. To study patterns of TCR occurrence, a later analysis re-analyzed previously published TCR beta repertoires from 666 donors and added high-resolution HLA genotyping. Genome-wide SNP genotypes for about three fifths of the roughly 670 donors were used in a later genetic analysis, which treated that subset as a discovery cohort. Of the 350 to 450 genotyped donors, approximately 80% were placed in the genetic ancestry cluster associated with self-reported Caucasian donors. Points the paper makes about the study in general: The presence/absence analyses assumed that sequencing depth was roughly uniform across donors, and that assumption may not be true. The classifier was reported to diagnose cytomegalovirus status with high specificity and sensitivity in both the original and validation cohorts. Most CMV-associated TCR beta chains appeared to be HLA-restricted in a later analysis, and the HLA associations seemed to be driven largely by CMV exposure. When HLA alleles, especially DR and DQ, strongly co-occurred, attributing TCR associations to individual alleles was difficult. Correlated functional status among segregating V segments might be attributable to linkage disequilibrium, but an unknown experimental factor could not be ruled out. In vitro tests confirmed that three of the cytomegalovirus-associated TCR beta chains recognize cytomegalovirus antigens. In an earlier analysis of 587 of the donors, most TCR beta V segments appeared in productive rearrangements about 87% or about 30% of the time, broadly matching IMGT annotations. Some IMGT-functional V segments, including TRBV6-2 and TRBV6-3, could not be distinguished by the 87-base-pair reads and were therefore excluded. In a later analysis, HLA-associated TCR beta chains showed more clonal expansion and lower generation probabilities than non-associated chains that were equally common. The authors suggested that the approach could potentially be generalized to other disease states and immunological phenotypes. Immune exposure information for the cohort was limited to CMV serostatus. Because some donors lacked HLA typing at each locus, the association tests relied only on the typed subset. A later genetic analysis reported fewer N-insertions in productive TCRs among donors in an Asian-associated ancestry cluster than the roughly 700-donor mean. According to a later analysis, TCR association rates differed among HLA loci, with DRB1 alleles showing the most associated TCRs and HLA-C alleles showing the fewest. A total of 150 to 200 TCR beta chains were listed by the study as associated with cytomegalovirus. This cohort had only TCR beta chains sequenced, and the lack of alpha or paired-chain data limited which features could be detected. A later analysis reported that several top co-occurrence clusters appeared linked to parvovirus B19, influenza, CMV and Epstein-Barr virus. In a later analysis, some 18,000 TCR beta sequences were associated with specific HLA alleles at a false discovery rate of 0.05. Most TCR sequences were observed very rarely across donors, whereas some public TCRs were present in many individuals. A further reported finding was that TCR beta sequences accurately predicted the HLA-A and HLA-B alleles for most subjects in the first cohort. A cluster of highly shared sequence variants was judged likely to be a technical artifact of the sequencing pipeline. The earlier analysis of nearly 600 of the donors excluded approximately 15 rarely observed V segments, including chromosome 9 orphons, because counts were too low. A later genetic analysis associated a missense DCLRE1C variant with V-gene and J-gene trimming of TCR beta chains, and an independent cohort replicated the association.

Library generation was performed with the immunoSEQ multiplex PCR assay. For the multiplex PCR, a mixture combining 60 forward primers for TCR Vbeta segments and 13 reverse primers for TCR Jbeta segments was used. Amplification of the CDR3 region of rearranged TCR beta genes was performed with a multiplex PCR assay on genomic DNA. On the Illumina HiSeq System, the amplified TCR beta libraries were sequenced as 87-base-pair reads. On the study's bioinformatics: A later analysis tallied about 77 million unique TCR beta chains across the approximately 670 repertoires, and approximately 12 million of those chains were shared by two or more donors. A nearest-neighbor algorithm error-corrected the raw reads and collapsed the reads into unique sequences, merging closely related sequences to remove PCR and sequencing errors. Alignment of CDR3 sequences to IMGT reference sequences was used to assign V, D and J gene segments. For a sequence to be retained, a match of at least six nucleotides was required to both a V gene segment and a J gene segment. A rearrangement was called productive if the CDR3 had no stop codons and remained in frame with V and J, and every other rearrangement was called non-productive. Following IMGT convention, CDR3 was defined as the stretch from the second conserved V-encoded cysteine to the conserved J-encoded phenylalanine. The earlier analysis of about 610 of the donors excluded any sequence lacking an unambiguous match to a single V gene segment. In an earlier analysis of about 590 of the donors, a V segment was called functional when productive rearrangements were above 56.7%, and segregating when the standard deviation between donors exceeded 5%. A statistical classification framework was built to diagnose cytomegalovirus status from the catalog of TCR beta chain sequences. In a later analysis, V and J genes were assigned by comparing TCR nucleotide sequences against IMGT/GENE-DB human TR gene sequences. The TCRdist pipeline was used in a later analysis to assign CDR3 sequences and most-parsimonious VDJ recombination scenarios. In a later analysis, each TCR beta chain was defined by its CDR3 amino acid sequence together with its V-gene family, and reads without a unique V-gene family were excluded. A later analysis removed roughly 590 highly shared, low-generation-probability nucleotide sequences to deal with suspected cross-contamination and a sequencing artifact. In a later analysis, a clonal expansion index was calculated for each public chain from normalized within-repertoire ranks of inferred template counts. In a later analysis, generation probabilities were computed using a VDJ recombination model fitted to out-of-frame rearrangements, and the results were checked against IGoR. In a later analysis, TCR-TCR, TCR-HLA and TCR-CMV co-occurrence was scored with hypergeometric tests, and a repertoire-size bias correction was applied to TCR pairs. False discovery rates were estimated in a later analysis by permuting HLA or CMV assignments 20 times. A later analysis grouped co-occurring TCRs with DBSCAN, adding TCRdist sequence similarity when clustering within HLA-allele-positive subsets. For co-occurrence clustering, repertoires with fewer than 30,000 or more than 120,000 public chains were excluded, along with roughly 5 repertoires with anomalous nucleotide sharing. TCRdb took over this immuneACCESS table, retaining in-frame rearrangements with V and J assigned. Such tables are incomplete; in checked studies, under half of the missing clones stem from an unresolved V gene, and the remainder is unexplained. That table furnishes V, J and clone size, whereas the DNA furnished D and trimming. The sample contains about 100,000 clones, less than 80% of them found a single time. Jointly, the top ten make up about 4.3% of the sample.

The cohort comprised 666 healthy bone marrow donors. Cohort members were all nominally healthy when sampled, although unrecorded immune exposures were likely present. The donor tested CMV seronegative and was one of the 352 seronegative cohort members. Every donor gave a peripheral blood sample, and the peripheral blood mononuclear cells from that sample were used for TCR beta sequencing. Genomic DNA extraction from the blood cell samples was performed with the Qiagen DNeasy Blood Extraction Kit. This clone was counted between two and nine times. The specificity of this receptor is unknown. No clone much larger than this one lies a single base away; base qualities are absent. Reading from cysteine to phenylalanine, the CDR3 counts 13 amino acids. CDR3 DNA only is kept here, 39 bases in frame from base 1. Deletion took 5 bases off V and 8 bases off J, with a span of 15 bases between the germline ends. In the germline V gene, CDR1 corresponds to MNHNS and CDR2 to SASEGT.

The rearrangement combines TRBV6-1 with TRBJ1-2, and possibly TRBD1, on 6 matching bases. This clonotype was obtained from a man aged 35 to 55 in good health and CMV-seronegative. The sample consisted of PBMCs. The bases are TGTGCCAGCAGTTCAGGACAGTTTGGAGGCTACACCTTC. It specifies CASSSGQFGGYTF.